The subject of this entry is one TCR beta chain. What it binds is not known. This entry is derived from a study of cytotoxic CD8 clonotypes in ibrutinib-treated CLL. Target depth was 1 in 200,000 to 1 in 1 million T cells, about 10x per clonotype. The data were produced by immunoSEQ multiplex PCR, yet TCRdb's version contains in-frame clones alone and is incomplete. This table has about 130,000 clones, 70% to 90% appearing once. Findings of the study overall: Rare overall, public clonotypes shrank or held steady under therapy.

The J segment lost 2 bases and the V segment lost 6 bases, leaving 7 bases of the junction unmatched. Per the germline V gene, CDR1 is MNHEY and CDR2 is SMNVEV (reference sequence). The CDR3 runs 14 residues. The sample in question was PBMCs, obtained after 24 months of ibrutinib treatment. The V and J genes are TRBV27 and TRBJ2-7; 7 positions match TRBD2. The sequence was collected from a human donor with chronic lymphocytic leukemia. Here the CDR3 DNA reads TGTGCCAGCAGCTCCCCGGGACTACCCTACGAGCAGTACTTC. Protein sequence: CASSSPGLPYEQYF.